This TCR beta chain was sequenced during a study of CD8 T cells in ankylosing spondylitis. This clonotype was counted only a few times. Its antigen is unknown. Scientists made TCR beta libraries using quantitative 5'-RACE with molecular barcodes. TCRdb reprocessed the 5' RACE reads via MiXCR and lists one record per CDR3 protein. The table has fewer than 500,000 distinct CDR3 sequences, around 22% seen once. Germline-derived CDR1 and CDR2 are LNHNV and YYDKDF (reference sequence). The CDR3 loop spans 16 amino acids. The V and J ends lost 0 bases and 2 bases, in that order; junction bases with no gene match: 7. Study findings and constraints: Made up of eight highly homologous variants, a TCR beta motif appeared characteristic of ankylosing spondylitis blood. Matched ankylosing spondylitis synovial fluid reportedly showed significant enrichment of disease-linked clones.

The clonotype comes from a male donor with ankylosing spondylitis. The specimen sequenced was blood, either unsorted or a sorted T cell fraction (not recorded which). The gene calls are TRBV15 and TRBJ2-7; 7 positions agree with TRBD1. CDR3 DNA: TGTGCCACCAGCAGAGAAGCCGGGACAGTCCCCTACGAGCAGTACTTC. Amino acids: CATSREAGTVPYEQYF.